The 2 T cell receptor beta chains reported below all come from one sample, sequenced in a study of T cells in Graves' hyperthyroidism and ophthalmopathy. RNA transcripts yielded amplified TCR beta CDR3 regions. First-round RT-PCR targeting the TCR CDR3 was performed with the HTBI primer set. TCRdb ran MiXCR on the multiplex PCR reads and lists one entry per CDR3 protein. The sample consists of 550,000 to 650,000 distinct CDR3 sequences, around 15% of them appearing once. The material sequenced was blood. Every receptor here comes from a woman in her thirties or forties with Graves' hyperthyroidism.

This clonotype showed up many times. This chain links TRBV20-1 with TRBJ2-7; TRBD2 matches at 13 bases. The CDR3 runs 17 residues. Unmatched junction bases numbered 9, after V lost 3 bases and J lost 1 base. Germline CDR1 reads DFQATT; CDR2 reads SNEGSKA (reference sequence). DNA for the CDR3: TGCAGTGCTAGGGGGACTAGCGGGGACCTACGATCCTACGAGCAGTACTTC. Its protein product is CSARGTSGDLRSYEQYF.

V and J are TRBV19 and TRBJ2-1; D gene uncertain. Germline CDR1 reads LNHDA; CDR2 reads SQIVND (reference sequence). This CDR3 comprises 15 residues. V lost 2 bases to trimming and J lost 8 bases, with 16 bases between them. The CDR3 DNA follows: TGTGCCAGTAGTATAATCCCCTTAGAAATCCATGAGCAGTTCTTC. Amino acid sequence: CASSIIPLEIHEQFF.